The next 20 T cell receptor beta chains were all read from a single sample in a study of blood T cell repertoires in COVID-19. Assay: immunoSEQ multiplex PCR; the TCRdb copy retains only in-frame clones and omits some. Of about 280,000 clones in the sample, approximately 85% were seen once. Material for sequencing was peripheral blood. The receptors were sampled from a human donor in a cohort sampled during active COVID-19.

This clone occurred a few times. The chain recombines TRBV4-1 with TRBJ1-5, with 7 nucleotides matching TRBD1. CDR3 length: 16 residues. The V gene's germline CDR1 is MGHRA and CDR2 YSYEKL. The V segment lost 2 bases and the J segment 4 bases; nucleotides outside the gene matches: 8. The CDR3 DNA is TGCGCCAGCAGCCAACCCGGACAGGACGCGAATCAGCCCCAGCATTTT. As protein: CASSQPGQDANQPQHF.

This rearrangement joins TRBV28 to TRBJ1-4, with TRBD1 identical over 8 bases. The germline V gene encodes CDR1 MDHEN and CDR2 SYDVKM. V shed 6 bases, J shed 5 bases, and the junction held 8 bases outside the gene matches. CDR3 length: 15 amino acids. CDR3 bases: TGTGCCAGCAGGCCACAGGGGGGAAGGAATGAAAAACTGTTTTTT. This encodes CASRPQGGRNEKLFF.

The chain uses TRBV10-3 and TRBJ2-3; D might be TRBD2 (5 bases). The CDR3 contains 15 residues. Looked up from germline, CDR1 is ENHRY and CDR2 is SYGVKD. The V end was cut by 6 bases, the J end by 5 bases, with 18 bases between. The chain's CDR3 is CAISPSSLGIDTQYF. The CDR3 bases are TGTGCCATCAGCCCCTCTAGCCTCGGGATAGATACGCAGTATTTT.

The chain is built from TRBV9 and TRBJ2-5; the match to TRBD2 covers 12 bases. The ends lost 4 bases at V and 2 bases at J; junction bases unmatched: 9. The CDR3 spans 17 residues. Germline V gene sequence: CDR1 SGDLS, CDR2 YYNGEE. The CDR3, as DNA: TGTGCCAGCAGCCAGGGGCTAGCGGGAGGGAGACAAGAGACCCAGTACTTC. This sequence encodes CASSQGLAGGRQETQYF.

This clone came up once. The rearrangement joins TRBV10-1 to TRBJ2-7; TRBD2 agrees at 8 bases. The CDR3 consists of 14 residues. V trimming: 9 bases; J trimming: 2 bases; junction bases outside the gene matches: 9. Germline V CDR1 and CDR2: WNHNN, SYGVQD (reference sequence). CDR3 in DNA: TGCGCCAGAACCAAAAGCGGGGGCACCTACGAGCAGTACTTC. Translating it yields CARTKSGGTYEQYF.

The chain links TRBV24-1 to TRBJ1-5; unclear D gene. CDR3 size: 12 residues. V lost 12 bases, J lost 4 bases, and 12 bases lay in between. CDR1 and CDR2 (germline): KGHDR, SFDVKD. The CDR3 sequence: CAAQGGNQPQHF. Here the CDR3 DNA reads TGTGCCGCCCAAGGAGGGAATCAGCCCCAGCATTTT.

The chain uses TRBV7-8 and TRBJ2-3; weak D call: TRBD2 (6 bases). V lost 1 base and J 3 bases, leaving 11 bases between the germline ends. Germline-derived CDR1 and CDR2 are SGHVS and FQNEAQ. The CDR3 consists of 15 residues. This CDR3 is CASSLGAGRTDTQYF. Here the CDR3 DNA reads TGTGCCAGCAGCTTAGGCGCGGGGAGAACAGATACGCAGTATTTT.

The gene calls are TRBV5-4 and TRBJ2-2, with 7 nucleotides matching TRBD1. V was clipped by 4 bases and J by 0 bases; unmatched bases: 3. Germline loops: CDR1 SGHNT, CDR2 YYREEE (reference sequence). CDR3 size: 15 residues. The CDR3 DNA reads as TGTGCCAGCAGCGTGGGACAGCCGAACACCGGGGAGCTGTTTTTT. As protein: CASSVGQPNTGELFF.

This clone is a singleton in its sample. This chain links TRBV27 with TRBJ2-7, with a weak D call TRBD1 (6 bases). CDR1 and CDR2 from the germline V gene are MNHEY and SMNVEV (reference sequence). Trimming removed 0 bases at V and 1 base at J, with 10 bases between. This CDR3 has 15 amino acids. Here the CDR3 reads CASSLSQGGSYEQYF. The CDR3 bases are TGTGCCAGCAGTTTATCACAGGGCGGTTCCTACGAGCAGTACTTC.

The rearrangement uses TRBV24-1 and TRBJ2-2; TRBD2 agrees at 10 bases. The junction had 8 bases not matched to a gene; V was cut back by 5 bases and J by 6 bases. Germline V gene data show CDR1 as KGHDR and CDR2 as SFDVKD. The CDR3 spans 16 residues. The CDR3 DNA is TGTGCCACCAGTGCAAGCGGGAGGGCCGTCCCCGGGGAGCTGTTTTTT. Protein product: CATSASGRAVPGELFF.

The J gene is TRBJ2-5, the V gene TRBV7-2; D remains unclear. Germline CDR1 SGHTA, CDR2 FQGNSA. This CDR3 comprises 14 residues. V lost 1 base to trimming and J lost 2 bases, with 8 bases between them. The CDR3 coding sequence is TGTGCCAGCAGCTTAGTCCCCAGACAAGAGACCCAGTACTTC. Protein product: CASSLVPRQETQYF.

The V gene is TRBV12-3 or TRBV12-4, the J gene TRBJ1-6, with D unclear. Between the trimmed V and J ends, which lost 5 bases and 10 bases, there was a span of 9 bases. The CDR3 totals 12 residues. CDR3 sequence (DNA): TGTGCCAGCAGTATTCCGGGGTCACCCCTCCACTTT. The encoded protein is CASSIPGSPLHF.

The V and J genes are TRBV4-1 and TRBJ2-7, with 12 bases identical to TRBD1. CDR3 size: 15 residues. Germline V gene data show CDR1 as MGHRA and CDR2 as YSYEKL. V was clipped by 4 bases and J by 2 bases; unmatched bases: 3. As DNA, the CDR3 is TGCGCCAGCAGCCGAGGGACAGGGGGCGCCTACGAGCAGTACTTC. This sequence encodes CASSRGTGGAYEQYF.

The gene calls are TRBV7-9 and TRBJ1-1; D is ambiguous. The length of the CDR3 is 14 residues. V dropped 1 base and J dropped 1 base, with 7 bases sitting between them. Germline V gene data show CDR1 as SEHNR and CDR2 as FQNEAQ (reference sequence). CDR3 sequence (DNA): TGTGCCAGCAGCTTAGTTGGCGGGAACACTGAAGCTTTCTTT. Translated, it gives CASSLVGGNTEAFF.

The gene calls are TRBV18 and TRBJ1-3; 7 nucleotides agree with TRBD1. Germline V gene data show CDR1 as KGHSH and CDR2 as LQKENI. The V segment lost 4 bases and the J segment 4 bases; nucleotides outside the gene matches: 19. The CDR3 extends over 19 amino acids. The CDR3 nucleotides read TGTGCCAGCTCACTCATCGGGACAGTGGGAGTAAAGAGCGGAAACACCATATATTTT. It encodes CASSLIGTVGVKSGNTIYF.

The rearrangement links TRBV4-1 to TRBJ2-2; D might be TRBD2 (6 bases). Germline CDR1 reads MGHRA; CDR2 reads YSYEKL. This CDR3 comprises 18 residues. V lost 1 base to trimming and J lost 3 bases, with 18 bases between them. The CDR3 DNA follows: TGCGCCAGCAGCCAAGTAAAGAGCGGGCCTTTGCACACCGGGGAGCTGTTTTTT. Protein product: CASSQVKSGPLHTGELFF.

This sequence joins TRBV5-4 and TRBJ1-5; 11 bases line up with TRBD1. The CDR3 has 15 amino acids. Germline lookup yields CDR1 SGHNT and CDR2 YYREEE (reference sequence). V was pared by 2 bases and J by 7 bases, with 5 bases of the junction left unmatched. The CDR3 DNA sequence: TGTGCCAGCAGCTTTGGCGGGACAGGGGGACAGCCCCAGCATTTT. It codes for CASSFGGTGGQPQHF. Full variable domain (rest looked up from reference TRBV5-4 and TRBJ1-5): ETGVTQSPTHLIKTRGQQVTLRCSSQSGHNTVSWYQQALGQGPQFIFQYYREEENGRGNFPPRFSGLQFPNYSSELNVNALELDDSALYLCASSFGGTGGQPQHFGDGTRLSIL.

This clone was detected only a few times. The chain carries TRBV30 and TRBJ2-1; D is unresolved. CDR1 and CDR2 from the germline V gene are GTSNPN and SVGIG (reference sequence). Trimming took off 0 bases at V and 15 bases at J, with 18 bases between the two ends. The CDR3 consists of 13 residues. DNA for the CDR3: TGTGCCTGGAGTGTACGTAGAGCGAGTGGCCGGTTCTTC. It codes for CAWSVRRASGRFF.

This rearrangement joins TRBV27 to TRBJ2-1, with a possible D match to TRBD1 (5 bases). The CDR3 length is 14 residues. Germline V gene sequence: CDR1 MNHEY, CDR2 SMNVEV (reference sequence). V gave up 10 bases and J gave up 8 bases, with 21 bases separating them. The CDR3 DNA reads as TGTGCCACCTCCCCCCTAGAGTCCAGGGATGAGCAGTTCTTC. Its protein is CATSPLESRDEQFF.

The genes are TRBV29-1 and TRBJ2-2; D unresolved. CDR1 is SQVTM, CDR2 ANQGSEA, per germline. The CDR3 has 13 residues. V lost 7 bases and J 4 bases, leaving 13 bases between the germline ends. The DNA of the CDR3 is TGCAGCGCCTCAAGAACATCCACCGGGGAGCTGTTTTTT. It yields the protein CSASRTSTGELFF.